This T cell receptor beta chain stems from a study of T-cell reconstitution after alpha-beta-depleted transplantation in children. The TCRbeta library incorporated unique molecular identifiers. TCRdb re-analysed the PCR reads in MiXCR, keeping a single row per CDR3 protein. Of 440,000 or so distinct CDR3 sequences listed, around 46% are singletons. This clonotype was observed a few times. Its antigen is still unknown. Study outcomes and limitations: Roughly two months post-transplant, alpha-beta T cells reportedly originated from several hundred graft clones that had expanded. Diversity and T-cell counts at one year after transplant derived mostly from new T cells. Some patients owed their high day-60 TCRbeta diversity to surviving recipient T cells and thymic progenitors.

The receptor was derived from a girl aged 2-10 years with aplastic anemia, due to receive a stem cell transplant. The sample consisted of PBMCs, taken before TCRalphabeta/CD19-depleted stem cell transplant.

This CDR3 is CASSNRDRGDEQFF. For the CDR3, the DNA is TGTGCCAGCAGTAACCGGGACAGGGGCGATGAGCAGTTCTTC. This chain joins TRBV12-3 or TRBV12-4 and TRBJ2-1, with 10 bases aligning to TRBD1. The length of the CDR3 is 14 residues. J gave up 8 bases and V 5 bases, and 6 bases lay outside the gene matches.